This T cell receptor (beta chain) was identified during a study of OX40 agonist ivuxolimab in advanced cancers. Sequencing was performed with immunoSEQ multiplex PCR; in TCRdb, only in-frame clones are kept and a portion is missing. The sample contains around 94,000 clones, approximately 85% of which appear only once. The V end was cut by 0 bases, the J end by 3 bases, with 9 bases between. The CDR3 consists of 14 residues. Germline CDR1 reads SGDLS; CDR2 reads YYNGEE. The source was CD4+ or CD8+ T cells sorted from blood, collected in a trial of the OX40 agonist ivuxolimab. The chain joins TRBV9 to TRBJ1-2; D may be TRBD1 (5 bases). The clonotype comes from an adult with an advanced solid tumor such as melanoma, head and neck, liver or kidney cancer. CDR3 DNA: TGTGCCAGCAGCGTAGCCAGGGAGGACTATGGCTACACCTTC. It yields the protein CASSVAREDYGYTF.